A selection of T cell receptor beta chains follows, all from one sample in a study of blood T cell repertoires in COVID-19. Assay: immunoSEQ multiplex PCR; the TCRdb copy retains only in-frame clones and omits some. The repertoire holds about 210,000 clones, with roughly four fifths as singletons. The sequencing input was peripheral blood. Every receptor here comes from a woman aged 35 to 49 with acute or convalescent COVID-19. CDR3s include the opening cysteine and the closing phenylalanine or tryptophan. Fields, in order: D gene, J gene, V gene, CDR3 protein. D genes are given only for firm matches.

TRBD2 TRBJ2-1 TRBV7-6 CASSLALLAGYNEQFF
- TRBJ2-7 TRBV9 CASSVDAGPHYEQYF
TRBD1 TRBJ1-5 TRBV6-5 CASRPGQRNQPQHF
- TRBJ2-1 TRBV19 CASSQGLDFNEQFF
TRBD1 TRBJ2-5 TRBV7-9 CASSRSGGGQETQYF
- TRBJ2-1 TRBV19 CASSTVVAHEQFF
- TRBJ2-6 TRBV30 CACPGQTGANVLTF
TRBD1 TRBJ2-1 TRBV18 CASSPADSTGEQFF
- TRBJ2-3 TRBV5-1 CASSSPDKRTDTQYF
- TRBJ2-7 TRBV10-3 CAISESVGGYEQYF